The present T cell receptor (beta chain) was sequenced within a study of T cell clones after liver transplantation. Germline values: CDR1 SGHRS, CDR2 YFSETQ. The length of the CDR3 is 16 residues. With V trimmed by 0 bases and J by 0 bases, 5 bases remained unmatched. Profiling relied on immunoSEQ multiplex PCR, and the TCRdb table lists in-frame clones only, not all of them. Among about 99,000 clones listed, around 84% were seen once. The chain uses TRBV5-1 and TRBJ1-1; 7 bases are shared with TRBD1. The receptor was isolated from a human patient who received a liver transplant. A subset of T cells may come from the graft donor. Sequenced here: CD4+ T cells from blood, sampled approximately 4 years after liver transplant. CDR3 DNA sequence: TGCGCCAGCAGCTTGGGAGGGGGCAGTTTGAACACTGAAGCTTTCTTT. It translates to CASSLGGGSLNTEAFF.